The 32 T cell receptor beta chains in this list originate from one sample, sequenced in a study of T cell repertoires and HLA-DP antigens. TCRdb's table, derived via immunoSEQ multiplex PCR, lists solely in-frame clones and lacks some. The sample has around 100,000 clones; 85% to 95% are singletons. Their antigens remain unidentified. Source material: CD4+ T cells from PBMCs. The receptors derive from a woman aged 18-29 years in good health and CMV-seronegative.

The genes are TRBV5-4 and TRBJ1-4; D gene unclear. V was pared by 1 base and J by 3 bases, with 1 base between. Per germline, CDR1 SGHNT and CDR2 YYREEE (reference sequence). This CDR3 spans 12 amino acids. CDR3 nucleotides: TGTGCCAGCAGCTTGCCTAATGAAAAACTGTTTTTT. It specifies CASSLPNEKLFF. The full variable domain, rest sourced from reference TRBV5-4 and TRBJ1-4, is ETGVTQSPTHLIKTRGQQVTLRCSSQSGHNTVSWYQQALGQGPQFIFQYYREEENGRGNFPPRFSGLQFPNYSSELNVNALELDDSALYLCASSLPNEKLFFGSGTQLSVL.

This rearrangement joins TRBV27 to TRBJ2-1; the match to TRBD1 covers 7 bases. Trimming took 6 bases from V and 0 from J; bases not matched to a gene: 8. The CDR3 has 16 residues. Germline V gives CDR1 MNHEY, CDR2 SMNVEV (reference sequence). The CDR3 DNA sequence: TGTGCCAGCAGCTTGGACAGGATAAGCTCCTACAATGAGCAGTTCTTC. It specifies CASSLDRISSYNEQFF.

V gene TRBV10-3 combines with J gene TRBJ2-1; D tentatively reads TRBD1 or TRBD2 (5 bases each). The CDR3 has 13 residues. Germline values: CDR1 ENHRY, CDR2 SYGVKD. V was trimmed by 3 bases and J by 9 bases, leaving 12 bases between them. The chain's CDR3 is CAISDGGFSEQFF. The CDR3 DNA reads TGTGCCATCAGTGATGGGGGTTTCAGTGAGCAGTTCTTC.

The chain couples TRBV5-1 to TRBJ2-1; D tentatively reads TRBD1 or TRBD2 (5 bases each). CDR3 length equals 15 residues. Trimming took off 0 bases at V and 3 bases at J, with 10 bases between the two ends. The V gene's germline CDR1 is SGHRS and CDR2 YFSETQ. CDR3 residues: CASSLGGAGYNEQFF. For the CDR3, the DNA is TGCGCCAGCAGCTTGGGAGGGGCAGGCTACAATGAGCAGTTCTTC.

The genes are TRBV19 and TRBJ1-5, with a weak D call TRBD1 (5 bases). The germline CDR1 and CDR2 sequences are LNHDA and SQIVND (reference sequence). Between the trimmed V and J ends, which lost 5 bases and 2 bases, there was a span of 13 bases. CDR3 length: 15 residues. The CDR3 DNA reads TGTGCCAGTAGTGACGAGGGGTCGGGCAATCAGCCCCAGCATTTT. Translated: CASSDEGSGNQPQHF.

This chain joins TRBV9 and TRBJ1-1, with D unresolved. The length of the CDR3 is 14 residues. Germline V gene lookup returns CDR1 SGDLS and CDR2 YYNGEE. V was pared by 0 bases and J by 1 base, with 7 bases between. CDR3 DNA: TGTGCCAGCAGCGTAGGAAATCGGAACACTGAAGCTTTCTTT. This gives the protein CASSVGNRNTEAFF.

A remark on this clone: In the same sample, other DNA sequences code for this CDR3. This CDR3 reads CASSLDRGGQPQHF. CDR3 in DNA: TGCGCCAGCAGCTTGGACAGGGGCGGTCAGCCCCAGCATTTT. The rearrangement joins TRBV5-1 to TRBJ1-5; TRBD1 matches 7 bases. The J segment lost 6 bases and the V segment lost 0 bases, leaving 3 bases of the junction unmatched. The CDR3 covers 14 residues. Germline lookup yields CDR1 SGHRS and CDR2 YFSETQ.

The chain links TRBV28 to TRBJ1-2; D perhaps matches TRBD1 (6 bases). Trimming stripped 5 bases from V and 4 bases from J, with 14 bases between. Germline V gene data show CDR1 as MDHEN and CDR2 as SYDVKM. CDR3 length: 14 residues. CDR3 sequence: CASSEPGQTYGYTF. For the CDR3, the DNA is TGTGCCAGCAGTGAACCAGGACAGACCTATGGCTACACCTTC.

The chain recombines TRBV6-6 with TRBJ2-5, with 8 bases matching TRBD1. The V and J ends lost 7 bases and 5 bases, in that order; junction bases with no gene match: 15. This CDR3 has 16 residues. CDR1 and CDR2 (germline): MNHNY, SVGAGI (reference sequence). DNA of the CDR3: TGTGCCAGCACCGTACGTAGGACAGGGACCTTCGAGACCCAGTACTTC. Translating gives CASTVRRTGTFETQYF.

The V call is TRBV7-2, the J call TRBJ1-5; D gene unclear. Germline V gene data show CDR1 as SGHTA and CDR2 as FQGNSA. The CDR3 has 14 residues. Trimming removed 6 bases at V and 4 bases at J, with 13 bases between. The CDR3 DNA reads as TGTGCCAGCAGTTTTACTACAGCAAATCAGCCCCAGCATTTT. Amino acids: CASSFTTANQPQHF.

The V call is TRBV7-9, the J call TRBJ2-1; D uncertain. The CDR3 sequence is 14 residues long. The germline V gene encodes CDR1 SEHNR and CDR2 FQNEAQ (reference sequence). V lost 8 bases and J lost 1, with 12 bases in between. CDR3 sequence reads: CASFDDGSYNEQFF. In DNA, the CDR3 is TGTGCCAGCTTCGACGATGGGTCCTACAATGAGCAGTTCTTC. Together with reference TRBV7-9 and TRBJ2-1, the CDR3 gives the full variable domain: DTGVSQNPRHKITKRGQNVTFRCDPISEHNRLYWYRQTLGQGPEFLTYFQNEAQLEKSRLLSDRFSAERPKGSFSTLEIQRTEQGDSAMYLCASFDDGSYNEQFFGPGTRLTVL.

The J gene is TRBJ2-5, the V gene TRBV19; maybe TRBD2 (6 bases). Gene TRBJ2-7 matches the end of the DNA better, so the J call may be wrong. Germline CDR1 and CDR2: LNHDA and SQIVND (reference sequence). This CDR3 comprises 15 residues. The CDR3 loop reads CASSHPGQGGDEQYF. CDR3 coding DNA: TGTGCCAGTAGTCATCCGGGGCAGGGAGGCGACGAGCAGTACTTC.

The rearrangement uses TRBV6-1 and TRBJ2-7, with 11 nucleotides matching TRBD1. From germline, CDR1 is MNHNS and CDR2 SASEGT. The CDR3 extends over 18 amino acids. Losses at the gene ends were 3 bases for V and 9 bases for J; bases not matched to a gene: 19. The CDR3 protein is CASSDRDRGIIYEEWQYF. As DNA, the CDR3 is TGTGCCAGCAGTGACCGGGACAGGGGGATAATTTACGAGGAGTGGCAGTACTTC.

On this clone: The same CDR3 arises from other DNA sequences in this sample as well. This chain links TRBV28 with TRBJ2-2, with TRBD1 matching over 10 bases. The ends lost 3 bases at V and 5 bases at J; junction bases unmatched: 9. Germline CDR1 is MDHEN and CDR2 is SYDVKM. The CDR3 covers 17 residues. The CDR3 bases are TGTGCCAGCAGTTTTTTACGGGGACAGGGGCAAACCGGGGAGCTGTTTTTT. As protein: CASSFLRGQGQTGELFF.

The gene calls are TRBV15 and TRBJ1-2, with D possibly matching TRBD1 (5 bases). The V gene's germline CDR1 is LNHNV and CDR2 YYDKDF (reference sequence). The CDR3 sequence is 16 residues long. Trimming shortened V by 0 bases and J by 4 bases, and 15 bases separated the two germline ends. The CDR3 loop is CATSRDSGNQAYGYTF. CDR3 coding DNA: TGTGCCACCAGCAGAGATTCAGGGAACCAGGCCTATGGCTACACCTTC.

The chain is built from TRBV9 and TRBJ2-1; D may match TRBD1 or TRBD2 (5 bases each). Germline CDR1 is SGDLS and CDR2 is YYNGEE. V gave up 3 bases and J gave up 5 bases, with 15 bases separating them. This CDR3 is built from 15 residues. The CDR3 loop reads CASSAVGTSHNEQFF. Written as DNA, the CDR3 is TGTGCCAGCAGCGCCGTCGGGACGAGTCACAATGAGCAGTTCTTC.

J is TRBJ2-7 and V is TRBV10-3, with D possibly matching TRBD2 (5 bases). Trimming took off 2 bases at V and 6 bases at J, with 20 bases between the two ends. There are 16 residues in the CDR3. Germline V gene data show CDR1 as ENHRY and CDR2 as SYGVKD. The CDR3 is CAISETRGLPTGEQYF. As DNA, the CDR3 is TGTGCCATCAGTGAGACCCGGGGTCTACCTACCGGCGAGCAGTACTTC.

The chain uses TRBV6-5 and TRBJ1-6; TRBD1 is a possible D gene (5 bases). The germline gives CDR1 MNHEY, CDR2 SVGAGI. V was trimmed by 8 bases and J by 8 bases, leaving 10 bases between them. The CDR3 loop spans 12 amino acids. CDR3 sequence: CASGQGDSPLHF. CDR3 nucleotide sequence: TGTGCCAGCGGGCAGGGCGATTCACCCCTCCACTTT.

The chain is built from TRBV19 and TRBJ2-5, with 12 bases aligning to TRBD2. Trimming at V came to 1 base and at J to 5 bases, leaving 8 bases not matched to a gene. CDR1 is LNHDA and CDR2 is SQIVND in the germline V gene (reference sequence). The CDR3 is 17 residues long. This CDR3 reads CASSIGTSGIHAETQYF. The CDR3 DNA is TGTGCCAGTAGTATAGGGACTAGCGGGATTCATGCGGAGACCCAGTACTTC.

V usage is TRBV6-6 and J usage is TRBJ2-7, with 7 bases matching TRBD2. Germline V CDR1 and CDR2: MNHNY, SVGAGI (reference sequence). J gave up 4 bases and V 8 bases, and 8 bases lay outside the gene matches. The CDR3 contains 13 residues. CDR3 nucleotide sequence: TGTGCCAGCTGCGGCGGGAGTCGGTACGAGCAGTACTTC. It codes for CASCGGSRYEQYF.

This rearrangement joins TRBV5-1 to TRBJ1-2; TRBD1 matches at 7 bases. CDR1 is SGHRS, CDR2 YFSETQ, per germline. J lost 6 bases, V lost 3 bases, and 14 bases had no gene match. The CDR3 loop spans 16 amino acids. The chain's CDR3 is CASSSGTGASWNGYTF. For the CDR3, the DNA is TGCGCCAGCAGCTCGGGCACAGGGGCTAGTTGGAATGGCTACACCTTC.

The chain recombines TRBV6-1 with TRBJ1-2; 11 bases line up with TRBD1. V gave up 6 bases and J gave up 4 bases; unmatched junction bases: 7. In germline, CDR1 is MNHNS, CDR2 SASEGT. The CDR3 runs 15 residues. DNA of the CDR3: TGTGCCAGCAGGCCGGACAGGGGGCGCGGCTATGGCTACACCTTC. It codes for CASRPDRGRGYGYTF.

V gene TRBV6-5 combines with J gene TRBJ1-4; D is uncertain. Trimming cost V 5 bases and J 5 bases, with 9 bases left between them. The CDR3 has 13 residues. In germline, CDR1 is MNHEY, CDR2 SVGAGI. The CDR3, as DNA: TGTGCCAGCAGTCGAATGGAGAATGAAAAACTGTTTTTT. This translates into CASSRMENEKLFF.

The CDR3 coding sequence is TGTGCCACCAGCAGAGAAAGGGGTGGAGAGACCCAGTACTTC. Protein product: CATSRERGGETQYF. This chain links TRBV15 with TRBJ2-5; weak D call: TRBD1 (5 bases). The ends were cut back, 0 bases at V and 4 bases at J, with 9 bases in the middle. The CDR3 spans 14 residues. Per the germline V gene, CDR1 is LNHNV and CDR2 is YYDKDF (reference sequence).

J is TRBJ2-5 and V is TRBV11-2, with D unclear. The ends were cut back, 5 bases at V and 5 bases at J, with 15 bases in the middle. Germline CDR1 SGHAT, CDR2 FQNNGV. There are 14 residues in the CDR3. CDR3 loop: CASSLGPSFETQYF. As DNA, the CDR3 is TGTGCCAGCAGCCTAGGCCCTTCTTTTGAGACCCAGTACTTC.

This clone has a single count. The chain combines TRBV28 with TRBJ1-2, with no clear D. Per germline, CDR1 MDHEN and CDR2 SYDVKM. Trimming stripped 6 bases from V and 0 bases from J, with 11 bases between. This CDR3 spans 14 amino acids. The CDR3 coding sequence is TGTGCCAGCAGCCGAACTTGGACTAACTATGGCTACACCTTC. It yields the protein CASSRTWTNYGYTF.

This clone showed up just once. This chain connects TRBV29-1 to TRBJ1-2; D unresolved. The CDR3 is 13 amino acids. Germline V gene data show CDR1 as SQVTM and CDR2 as ANQGSEA. Trimming removed 4 bases at V and 7 bases at J, with 16 bases between. CDR3 loop: CSVARRSIPGYTF. The CDR3 DNA reads TGCAGCGTTGCCAGGAGAAGCATCCCTGGCTACACCTTC.

This chain joins TRBV18 and TRBJ1-1; 7 nucleotides agree with TRBD1. Germline CDR1 reads KGHSH; CDR2 reads LQKENI. Trimming at V came to 1 base and at J to 5 bases, leaving 7 bases not matched to a gene. The CDR3 is 15 amino acids. CDR3 bases: TGTGCCAGCTCACCACGAGGGGCAGGGGGAACTGAAGCTTTCTTT. Translation: CASSPRGAGGTEAFF.

The CDR3 is CASSLVPGLQETQYF. The CDR3 DNA reads TGCGCCAGCAGCTTGGTACCGGGACTGCAAGAGACCCAGTACTTC. This chain links TRBV5-1 with TRBJ2-5, with TRBD2 as a possible D gene (6 bases). Germline loops: CDR1 SGHRS, CDR2 YFSETQ. This CDR3 has 15 amino acids. Trimming shortened V by 0 bases and J by 2 bases, and 11 bases separated the two germline ends.

The chain is built from TRBV4-1 and TRBJ1-5; perhaps TRBD1 as D (5 bases). From germline, CDR1 is MGHRA and CDR2 YSYEKL. V was trimmed by 3 bases and J by 4 bases, leaving 13 bases between them. The CDR3 has 15 amino acids. The CDR3 protein is CASSHRDSQNQPQHF. The CDR3 DNA is TGCGCCAGCAGCCACCGTGACAGCCAGAATCAGCCCCAGCATTTT.

The chain employs TRBV6-1 and TRBJ2-1, with a tentative D call TRBD2 (6 bases). Trimming took 5 bases from V and 7 from J, leaving 12 bases between them. This CDR3 has 13 residues. Germline values: CDR1 MNHNS, CDR2 SASEGT. In DNA, the CDR3 is TGTGCCAGCAGTTGGTGGAGGGAAAATGAGCAGTTCTTC. Translation gives CASSWWRENEQFF.

CDR3 in amino acids: CASSTTGDRYEQYV. DNA for the CDR3: TGTGCCAGCAGTACGACAGGGGATCGCTACGAGCAGTACGTC. The chain combines TRBV6-5 with TRBJ2-7; 8 nucleotides line up with TRBD1. Per the germline V gene, CDR1 is MNHEY and CDR2 is SVGAGI. J lost 3 bases, V lost 5 bases, and 6 bases had no gene match. The CDR3 has 14 amino acids.